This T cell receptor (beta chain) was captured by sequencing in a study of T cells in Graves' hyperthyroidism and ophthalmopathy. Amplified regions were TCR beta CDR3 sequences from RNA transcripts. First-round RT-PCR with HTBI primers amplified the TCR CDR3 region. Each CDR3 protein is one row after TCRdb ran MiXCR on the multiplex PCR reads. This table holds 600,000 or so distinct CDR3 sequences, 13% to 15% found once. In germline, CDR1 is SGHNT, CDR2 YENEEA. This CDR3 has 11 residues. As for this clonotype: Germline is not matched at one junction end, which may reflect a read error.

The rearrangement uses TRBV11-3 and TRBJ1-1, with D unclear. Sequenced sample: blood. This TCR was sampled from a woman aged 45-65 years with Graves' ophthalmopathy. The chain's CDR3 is CASSLEGRAFF. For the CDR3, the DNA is TGCGCCAGCAGCTTAGAAGGGCGCGCTTTCTTT.